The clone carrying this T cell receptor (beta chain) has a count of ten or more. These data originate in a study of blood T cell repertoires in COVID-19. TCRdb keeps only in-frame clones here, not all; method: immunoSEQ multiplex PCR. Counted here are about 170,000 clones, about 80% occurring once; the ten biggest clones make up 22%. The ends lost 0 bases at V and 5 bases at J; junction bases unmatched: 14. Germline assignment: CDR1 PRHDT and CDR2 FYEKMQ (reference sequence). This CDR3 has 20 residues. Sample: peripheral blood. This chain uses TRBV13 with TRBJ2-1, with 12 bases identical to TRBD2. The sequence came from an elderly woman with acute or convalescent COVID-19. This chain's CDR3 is CASSLGLARLAGVLDNEQFF. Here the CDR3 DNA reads TGTGCCAGCAGCTTAGGCCTAGCCAGACTAGCGGGGGTTTTGGACAATGAGCAGTTCTTC.